Listed here is a single T cell receptor beta chain. V was cut by 2 bases and J by 1 base, with 14 bases left in between. CDR3 length: 16 residues. The germline gives CDR1 MNHEY, CDR2 SVGAGI. The method was immunoSEQ multiplex PCR; TCRdb's version includes in-frame clones alone and lacks a portion of them. Its table lists about 210,000 clones. This sample was included in a study of control samples from healthy donors and cancer patients. Material for sequencing was blood. This sequence joins TRBV6-5 and TRBJ1-1; D is perhaps TRBD1 (5 bases). This clonotype was sampled from a woman aged 25 to 45 in good health. The CDR3 loop is CASSYVSGPRNTEAFF. In DNA, the CDR3 is TGTGCCAGCAGTTACGTATCAGGGCCCAGGAACACTGAAGCTTTCTTT.